One sample yielded the 3 T cell receptor beta chains listed below, sequenced in a study of blood T cell repertoires in COVID-19. TCRdb's table, derived via immunoSEQ multiplex PCR, lists solely in-frame clones and lacks some. The repertoire holds some 250,000 clones, 86% seen once, with 2.5% to 3.5% in the top ten. What was sequenced was PBMCs or T cells enriched from blood (not recorded which). The receptors originated from a woman in her thirties or forties with acute COVID-19.

This clone has just a few counts. This same CDR3 is encoded by further DNA sequences in the sample. The rearrangement joins TRBV7-8 to TRBJ2-3, with D possibly matching TRBD1 (6 bases). CDR1 is SGHVS, CDR2 FQNEAQ, per germline. CDR3 length: 16 amino acids. Trimming stripped 1 base from V and 2 bases from J, with 13 bases between. The CDR3 here is CASSLVTGWDTDTQYF. The CDR3, as DNA: TGTGCCAGCAGCTTAGTAACAGGGTGGGACACAGATACGCAGTATTTT.

The chain carries TRBV11-3 and TRBJ2-3; D is perhaps TRBD2 (5 bases). The CDR3 loop spans 15 amino acids. CDR1 is SGHNT and CDR2 is YENEEA in the germline V gene. Between the trimmed V and J ends, which lost 5 bases and 2 bases, there was a span of 14 bases. CDR3 residues: CASSAIRGPTDTQYF. In DNA form, the CDR3 reads TGTGCCAGCAGCGCAATTCGGGGTCCCACAGATACGCAGTATTTT.

The V gene is TRBV19, the J gene TRBJ2-7; 7 bases line up with TRBD1. This CDR3 comprises 14 residues. Germline V gene data show CDR1 as LNHDA and CDR2 as SQIVND (reference sequence). V was clipped by 5 bases and J by 3 bases; unmatched bases: 7. The DNA for the CDR3 is TGTGCCAGTAGTTTTAAAGGGGGCGGCTACGAGCAGTACTTC. As protein: CASSFKGGGYEQYF.